This record covers a single TCR beta chain. Germline lookup yields CDR1 SQVTM and CDR2 ANQGSEA. This CDR3 region has 14 residues. Trimming shortened V by 4 bases and J by 1 base, and 10 bases separated the two germline ends. Each CDR3 protein is one row after TCRdb ran MiXCR on the 5' RACE reads. The sample carries tens of thousands of distinct CDR3 sequences, 10% recorded once. These data originate in a study of early T cells in non-severe SARS-CoV-2 infection. The rearrangement joins TRBV29-1 to TRBJ2-2, with D tentatively TRBD1 or TRBD2 (5 bases each). The TCR originated in an adult who was a healthcare worker with PCR-confirmed SARS-CoV-2 infection or an uninfected control (not recorded which). Sequencing used whole blood. The CDR3 spells CSVGDRQNTGELFF. DNA for the CDR3: TGCAGCGTTGGGGACCGCCAGAACACCGGGGAGCTGTTTTTT.